One sample yielded the 3 T cell receptor beta chains listed below, sequenced in a study of CD8+CD57+ T cells in acquired aplastic anemia. Genomic DNA, serving as template, underwent TCR beta VDJ and CDR3 profiling. TCRdb ran MiXCR on the reads and lists one entry per CDR3 protein. This sample yields around 180,000 distinct CDR3 sequences, of which 50% to 75% are seen a single time; around 42% belongs to the top ten. The sequencing input was sorted CD4+, CD8+, or CD8+CD57+ T cells (not recorded which) from PBMCs. The origin of the receptors is a human donor with severe aplastic anemia or a healthy control (not recorded which).

The chain joins TRBV29-1 to TRBJ1-2; no firm D call. CDR1 SQVTM and CDR2 ANQGSEA come from the germline V gene. The CDR3 consists of 14 residues. V dropped 0 bases and J dropped 2 bases, with 10 bases sitting between them. CDR3 in amino acids: CSVEDLAANYGYTF. As DNA, the CDR3 is TGCAGCGTTGAAGATCTCGCAGCAAACTATGGCTACACCTTC.

The J gene is TRBJ2-1, the V gene TRBV20-1, with 12 bases fitting TRBD2. The length of the CDR3 is 13 residues. The germline V gene encodes CDR1 DFQATT and CDR2 SNEGSKA (reference sequence). V trimming: 2 bases; J trimming: 9 bases; junction bases outside the gene matches: 2. The CDR3 DNA follows: TGCAGTGCTAGACTAGCGGGGGGGCGTGAGCAGTTCTTC. Translating gives CSARLAGGREQFF.

The V gene is TRBV2, the J gene TRBJ2-5, with D uncertain. V lost 6 bases and J 1 base, leaving 12 bases between the germline ends. This CDR3 spans 14 amino acids. Germline loops: CDR1 SNHLY, CDR2 FYNNEI. CDR3 sequence (DNA): TGTGCCAGCAGCGCCCCGCCCGTCCAAGAGACCCAGTACTTC. It specifies CASSAPPVQETQYF.